This passage covers 28 T cell receptor beta chains from one sample sequenced in a study of preoperative IRX-2 immunotherapy in early breast cancer. Treatment specified: preoperative locoregional IRX-2 cytokine immunotherapy. Generated by immunoSEQ multiplex PCR, the TCRdb table keeps only in-frame clones and is missing some. The data contain roughly 35,000 clones, 90% to 95% of them singletons. This material was acquired from a patient treated with IRX-2 immunotherapy. Receptors originate from a human donor with breast cancer.

This clone was recorded once. The chain couples TRBV18 to TRBJ2-1, with D perhaps TRBD2 (6 bases). V gave up 0 bases and J gave up 9 bases, with 15 bases separating them. The CDR3 is 15 amino acids. Germline V lookup: CDR1 KGHSH, CDR2 LQKENI. The CDR3, as DNA: TGTGCCAGCTCACCACCGGCAGGGAGGTTTGGTGAGCAGTTCTTC. Amino acid sequence: CASSPPAGRFGEQFF. Full variable domain (missing parts from reference TRBV18 and TRBJ2-1): NAGVMQNPRHLVRRRGQEARLRCSPMKGHSHVYWYRQLPEEGLKFMVYLQKENIIDESGMPKERFSAEFPKEGPSILRIQQVVRGDSAAYFCASSPPAGRFGEQFFGPGTRLTVL.

Here the CDR3 DNA reads TGTGCCAGCAGTCCCGAGCAGGCCCACAATGAGCAGTTCTTC. Residues: CASSPEQAHNEQFF. The rearrangement uses TRBV6-5 and TRBJ2-1; D call uncertain. CDR1 MNHEY and CDR2 SVGAGI come from the germline V gene. The CDR3 extends over 14 amino acids. Trimming took 5 bases from V and 5 from J, leaving 13 bases between them.

The chain carries TRBV4-1 and TRBJ1-2; D gene uncertain. The V end was cut by 0 bases, the J end by 7 bases, with 12 bases between. Germline V CDR1 and CDR2: MGHRA, YSYEKL. This CDR3 has 14 amino acids. CDR3 coding DNA: TGCGCCAGCAGCCAAGACGAGGGAGTCCTTGGCTACACCTTC. Translated: CASSQDEGVLGYTF.

J is TRBJ2-7 and V is TRBV6-1, with D possibly being TRBD2 (7 bases). The CDR3 length is 19 residues. Germline V CDR1 and CDR2: MNHNS, SASEGT. V lost 3 bases to trimming and J lost 0 bases, with 24 bases between them. This CDR3 reads CASSELRRGLAAASYEQYF. CDR3 sequence (DNA): TGTGCCAGCAGTGAGCTCCGCAGGGGTCTAGCGGCGGCCTCCTACGAGCAGTACTTC.

The chain joins TRBV6-4 to TRBJ2-1; TRBD2 matches at 7 bases. The V gene's germline CDR1 is MRHNA and CDR2 SNTAGT. J gave up 3 bases and V 2 bases, and 7 bases lay outside the gene matches. This CDR3 spans 16 amino acids. DNA of the CDR3: TGTGCCAGCAGTGACGACTCGGCGGGAGACTACAATGAGCAGTTCTTC. It yields the protein CASSDDSAGDYNEQFF.

The V and J genes are TRBV14 and TRBJ2-7; 9 bases agree with TRBD1. The germline V gene has CDR1 SGHDN and CDR2 FVKESK. J was trimmed by 1 base and V by 5 bases; bases with no gene match: 6. The CDR3 has 15 residues. In nucleotides, the CDR3 is TGTGCCAGCAGCGAACCGGGACAGGGTTCCTACGAGCAGTACTTC. This translates into CASSEPGQGSYEQYF.

The chain couples TRBV19 to TRBJ1-1; weak D call: TRBD1 (5 bases). The V gene lost 0 bases and the J gene lost 0 bases, with 8 bases spanning the gap. The CDR3 consists of 15 residues. CDR1 is LNHDA, CDR2 SQIVND, per germline (reference sequence). CDR3 sequence: CASSIDRQLNTEAFF. The CDR3 DNA reads as TGTGCCAGTAGTATAGATCGACAGCTGAACACTGAAGCTTTCTTT.

The chain employs TRBV5-4 and TRBJ2-2; the D call may be TRBD1 or TRBD2 (5 bases each). V was shortened by 2 bases and J by 2 bases, with 10 bases between the two germline ends. The CDR3 sequence is 15 residues long. Germline values: CDR1 SGHNT, CDR2 YYREEE (reference sequence). The CDR3 DNA is TGTGCCAGCAGCTTCCGGGACGGAAACACCGGGGAGCTGTTTTTT. Translating it yields CASSFRDGNTGELFF. Variable domain in full (rest from reference TRBV5-4 and TRBJ2-2): ETGVTQSPTHLIKTRGQQVTLRCSSQSGHNTVSWYQQALGQGPQFIFQYYREEENGRGNFPPRFSGLQFPNYSSELNVNALELDDSALYLCASSFRDGNTGELFFGEGSRLTVL.

J is TRBJ1-5 and V is TRBV7-9, with 7 bases lining up with TRBD1. J was trimmed by 6 bases and V by 0 bases; bases with no gene match: 2. Germline CDR1 and CDR2: SEHNR and FQNEAQ (reference sequence). The CDR3 loop spans 14 amino acids. In nucleotides, the CDR3 is TGTGCCAGCAGCTTAGCAGGGGGCTCTCAGCCCCAGCATTTT. Its protein product is CASSLAGGSQPQHF.

The chain links TRBV10-3 to TRBJ1-2; the D is unclear. CDR1 and CDR2 (germline): ENHRY, SYGVKD. The CDR3 is 13 residues long. V lost 10 bases and J 5 bases, leaving 17 bases between the germline ends. CDR3 sequence reads: CATGASHEYGYTF. Written as DNA, the CDR3 is TGTGCCACCGGTGCTTCCCACGAGTATGGCTACACCTTC.

This chain connects TRBV29-1 to TRBJ2-2, with D perhaps matching TRBD1 or TRBD2 (5 bases each). Germline values: CDR1 SQVTM, CDR2 ANQGSEA. This CDR3 comprises 14 residues. V was shortened by 6 bases and J by 4 bases, with 15 bases between the two germline ends. The CDR3: CSVTDEAGTGELFF. CDR3 sequence (DNA): TGCAGCGTGACAGACGAGGCGGGCACCGGGGAGCTGTTTTTT.

The chain is built from TRBV11-1 and TRBJ2-7, with a possible D match to TRBD2 (6 bases). V lost 2 bases and J 6 bases, leaving 8 bases between the germline ends. Looked up from germline, CDR1 is SGHAT and CDR2 is FQDESV (reference sequence). There are 12 residues in the CDR3. Written as DNA, the CDR3 is TGTGCCAGCAGCTTAATGCGGGGCGAGCAGTACTTC. It specifies CASSLMRGEQYF.

The rearrangement joins TRBV19 to TRBJ2-7, with D perhaps assigned TRBD1 or TRBD2 (5 bases each). The V gene lost 7 bases and the J gene lost 4 bases, with 14 bases spanning the gap. Germline values: CDR1 LNHDA, CDR2 SQIVND (reference sequence). This CDR3 has 13 residues. The CDR3 sequence is CASMGPADYEQYF. The DNA for the CDR3 is TGTGCCAGTATGGGACCTGCAGATTACGAGCAGTACTTC.

The V call is TRBV7-9, the J call TRBJ1-5; no clear D gene. The CDR3 runs to 15 residues. With 2 bases removed from V and 0 bases from J, the gap between germline ends came to 8 bases. The germline gives CDR1 SEHNR, CDR2 FQNEAQ (reference sequence). CDR3 residues: CASSLYGSSNQPQHF. The CDR3 bases are TGTGCCAGCAGCTTATATGGATCTAGCAATCAGCCCCAGCATTTT.

The J gene is TRBJ2-1, the V gene TRBV30; D is perhaps TRBD2 (6 bases). Germline CDR1 and CDR2: GTSNPN and SVGIG (reference sequence). This CDR3 has 11 amino acids. Trimming removed 5 bases at V and 6 bases at J, with 8 bases between. The CDR3 reads CAWGEANEQFF. DNA for the CDR3: TGTGCCTGGGGGGAGGCCAATGAGCAGTTCTTC.

Concerning this clone itself: Its ends do not fully match the called genes, so a read error is possible. V and J are TRBV4-3 and TRBJ1-1; D ambiguous. Germline values: CDR1 LGHNA, CDR2 YSLEER. This CDR3 has 15 amino acids. The CDR3 loop is CAGSQDDRVNTEAFF. The CDR3 region has the DNA TGCGCCGGCAGCCAAGATGATAGGGTGAACACTGAAGCTTTCTTT.

This rearrangement joins TRBV7-3 to TRBJ2-3, with a possible D match to TRBD2 (6 bases). Per the germline V gene, CDR1 is SGHTA and CDR2 is FQGTGA. The germline V and J ends were trimmed by 4 bases and 6 bases, with 14 bases remaining between them. CDR3 length equals 14 residues. The CDR3 loop is CASSSTGGADTQYF. CDR3 nucleotide sequence: TGTGCCAGCAGCTCCACAGGAGGGGCGGATACGCAGTATTTT.

The genes are TRBV5-1 and TRBJ1-2; D is unresolved. The CDR3 loop spans 15 amino acids. V was trimmed by 2 bases and J by 8 bases, leaving 19 bases between them. Germline V lookup: CDR1 SGHRS, CDR2 YFSETQ. The CDR3, as DNA: TGCGCCAGCAGCTTCACCCTGCAGAGGGATAAGGGCTACACCTTC. Amino acid sequence: CASSFTLQRDKGYTF.

The CDR3 protein is CASSPQGAREKLFF. The CDR3 DNA reads as TGTGCCAGCTCTCCCCAGGGGGCGCGGGAAAAACTGTTTTTT. The chain joins TRBV18 to TRBJ1-4, with TRBD1 matching 8 bases. V shed 6 bases and J 8 bases; nucleotides not matched to a gene: 8. This CDR3 contains 14 residues. The germline CDR1 and CDR2 sequences are KGHSH and LQKENI.

The chain recombines TRBV9 with TRBJ2-3, with D perhaps TRBD1 (5 bases). The CDR3 runs 15 residues. The V end lost 4 bases, the J end lost 2 bases, and 14 bases lay between the germline ends. The germline CDR1 and CDR2 sequences are SGDLS and YYNGEE. The CDR3 coding sequence is TGTGCCAGCAGCCTTCTCGACAGTACCACAGATACGCAGTATTTT. Translating it yields CASSLLDSTTDTQYF.

The chain combines TRBV10-2 with TRBJ1-1; D is perhaps TRBD1 (6 bases). The ends were cut back, 5 bases at V and 5 bases at J, with 12 bases in the middle. The CDR3 is 13 residues long. The germline V gene encodes CDR1 WSHSY and CDR2 SAAADI. CDR3 in DNA: TGCGCCAGCAGTCGCAGGGGATGGACTGAAGCTTTCTTT. Protein sequence: CASSRRGWTEAFF.

This chain connects TRBV10-1 to TRBJ2-3; the D gene is possibly TRBD1 (6 bases). Germline V lookup: CDR1 WNHNN, CDR2 SYGVQD (reference sequence). This CDR3 has 13 residues. V was pared by 6 bases and J by 3 bases, with 10 bases between. The CDR3 DNA reads TGCGCCAGCAGCCCTCAGGGGACAGATACGCAGTATTTT. Translation gives CASSPQGTDTQYF.

The chain is built from TRBV7-9 and TRBJ2-5, with D unresolved. The CDR3 spans 13 residues. V was shortened by 3 bases and J by 0 bases, with 5 bases between the two germline ends. The germline V gene has CDR1 SEHNR and CDR2 FQNEAQ (reference sequence). The CDR3 DNA is TGTGCCAGCAGCTTTGGCTACCAAGAGACCCAGTACTTC. As protein: CASSFGYQETQYF.

The rearrangement links TRBV5-6 to TRBJ2-2; the match to TRBD2 covers 8 bases. This CDR3 has 14 residues. V dropped 4 bases and J dropped 5; count of bases not matched to a gene: 4. CDR1 and CDR2 (germline): SGHDT, YYEEEE. The CDR3 DNA sequence: TGTGCCAGCAGCCCGGGACTAGTAACCGGGGAGCTGTTTTTT. It codes for CASSPGLVTGELFF.

This chain links TRBV19 with TRBJ1-5, with a weak D call TRBD1 (6 bases). V lost 6 bases, J lost 4 bases, and 16 bases lay in between. CDR1 LNHDA and CDR2 SQIVND come from the germline V gene (reference sequence). CDR3 size: 15 residues. CDR3 in amino acids: CASRGGERRNQPQHF. The CDR3, as DNA: TGTGCCAGTAGAGGGGGAGAACGGAGAAATCAGCCCCAGCATTTT.

The chain couples TRBV7-3 to TRBJ2-1, with 9 bases that match TRBD2. V lost 2 bases, J lost 8 bases, and 7 bases stayed unmatched. Per the germline V gene, CDR1 is SGHTA and CDR2 is FQGTGA. The CDR3 runs 15 residues. In DNA, the CDR3 is TGTGCCAGCAGCTTAGCGGGAGGGCCATCTGATGAGCAGTTCTTC. Amino acid sequence: CASSLAGGPSDEQFF.

This chain uses TRBV9 with TRBJ2-3; 9 nucleotides align to TRBD2. J gave up 5 bases and V 0 bases, and 16 bases lay outside the gene matches. Per the germline V gene, CDR1 is SGDLS and CDR2 is YYNGEE. The CDR3 sequence is 19 residues long. DNA for the CDR3: TGTGCCAGCAGCGTAGGTGGCGGGGGGGGCATAAGGCGGGGAGATACGCAGTATTTT. It is translated as CASSVGGGGGIRRGDTQYF.

The chain uses TRBV27 and TRBJ1-4; D possibly corresponds to TRBD1 (5 bases). Trimming stripped 8 bases from V and 4 bases from J, with 11 bases between. In germline, CDR1 is MNHEY, CDR2 SMNVEV (reference sequence). The CDR3 consists of 13 residues. CDR3 in DNA: TGTGCCAGCTCCGCTGGGGGTAATGAAAAACTGTTTTTT. Protein sequence: CASSAGGNEKLFF.